This T cell receptor (beta chain) comes out of a study of blood T cell repertoires in COVID-19. Study-wide background: Sites across the United States, Italy and Spain contributed samples from acute and convalescent COVID-19.

This CDR3 contains 15 residues. Trimming left V 4 bases short and J 3 bases short, with 15 bases between. From germline, CDR1 is LGHNA and CDR2 YSLEER. Per the original methods: Reference gene primer amplification in the assay estimated nucleated cell counts. The method was immunoSEQ multiplex PCR; TCRdb's version includes in-frame clones alone and lacks a portion of them. The V and J calls and clone size were taken over from that table, and D and trimming were inferred from the DNA. The sample records 200,000 to 250,000 clones, over 75% being singletons. The sequence was collected from a man aged 35 to 55 who had recovered from COVID-19. Sequenced sample: PBMCs or T cells enriched from blood (not recorded which). V gene TRBV4-3 combines with J gene TRBJ1-1; D is unclear. CDR3 amino acids: CASSRGLDWDTEAFF. The DNA for the CDR3 is TGCGCCAGCAGCCGCGGATTGGATTGGGACACTGAAGCTTTCTTT.